These 25 T cell receptor beta chains came from one sample sequenced in a study of cytomegalovirus exposure and HLA in healthy donors (dated by TCRdb to about 2017). Libraries were made using the immunoSEQ multiplex PCR assay. For the multiplex PCR, a mixture combining 60 forward primers for TCR Vbeta segments and 13 reverse primers for TCR Jbeta segments was used. TCRdb retrieved this table from immuneACCESS and kept in-frame rearrangements only. Not all clones are present; in checked studies, unresolved V genes account for under half, and no reason is known for the remainder. This sample has about 190,000 clones in its table, and approximately 82% of those were observed once. Of the sample, around 2.1% falls within the top ten clones. The sequenced sample was PBMCs. The source of these receptors is a woman younger than 35 in good health and CMV-seropositive.

This rearrangement joins TRBV7-9 to TRBJ1-1; D remains ambiguous. Deletions cut 5 bases from V and 1 base from J, with 14 bases between. The CDR3 consists of 15 residues. Germline V gene data show CDR1 as SEHNR and CDR2 as FQNEAQ (reference sequence). The CDR3: CASSPREQSNTEAFF. In DNA, the CDR3 is TGTGCCAGCAGCCCCCGGGAACAGTCGAACACTGAAGCTTTCTTT.

The rearrangement uses TRBV15 and TRBJ1-2; perhaps TRBD1 as D (5 bases). The CDR3 is made up of 12 amino acids. V lost 2 bases and J 7 bases, leaving 8 bases between the germline ends. The V gene's germline CDR1 is LNHNV and CDR2 YYDKDF (reference sequence). This CDR3 is CATSRQGRGYTF. CDR3 nucleotides: TGTGCCACCAGCAGACAGGGTCGTGGCTACACCTTC.

The V gene is TRBV10-1, the J gene TRBJ2-7, with TRBD1 as a possible D gene (7 bases). CDR1 and CDR2 from the germline V gene are WNHNN and SYGVQD (reference sequence). The CDR3 consists of 16 residues. Between the trimmed V and J ends, which lost 6 bases and 3 bases, there was a span of 21 bases. CDR3 nucleotides: TGCGCCAGCAGCCCAGCGTGGCAGGGGGACTTCTACGAGCAGTACGTC. This codes for CASSPAWQGDFYEQYV.

A few counts support this clone. V and J are TRBV13 and TRBJ1-6; D may be TRBD1 (6 bases). The CDR3 consists of 16 residues. Trimming pared 2 bases from V and 8 bases from J, leaving 16 bases between. Germline assignment: CDR1 PRHDT and CDR2 FYEKMQ (reference sequence). CDR3 in DNA: TGTGCCAGCAGCTTACATGTGTCAGGGACATATTCACCCCTCCACTTT. Protein product: CASSLHVSGTYSPLHF. Full variable domain (remainder filled in from reference TRBV13 and TRBJ1-6): AAGVIQSPRHLIKEKRETATLKCYPIPRHDTVYWYQQGPGQDPQFLISFYEKMQSDKGSIPDRFSAQQFSDYHSELNMSSLELGDSALYFCASSLHVSGTYSPLHFGNGTRLTVT.

The chain joins TRBV27 to TRBJ2-7, with no clear D. Deletions cut 8 bases from V and 0 bases from J, with 11 bases between. CDR3 length: 13 amino acids. From germline, CDR1 is MNHEY and CDR2 SMNVEV (reference sequence). Here the CDR3 reads CASGQVSSYEQYF. Here the CDR3 DNA reads TGTGCCAGCGGGCAAGTAAGCTCCTACGAGCAGTACTTC.

This clone turned up a few times. This sequence joins TRBV15 and TRBJ2-4; the match to TRBD1 covers 11 bases. With 0 bases clipped from V and 8 bases from J, the junction kept 6 bases outside the gene matches. CDR1 LNHNV and CDR2 YYDKDF come from the germline V gene (reference sequence). There are 16 residues in the CDR3. Here the CDR3 reads CATSRDSGTGGHIQYF. In nucleotides, the CDR3 is TGTGCCACCAGCAGAGATTCCGGGACAGGGGGACACATTCAGTACTTC.

J is TRBJ1-5 and V is TRBV6-1, with D hard to call. Germline assignment: CDR1 MNHNS and CDR2 SASEGT. The ends were cut back, 8 bases at V and 7 bases at J, with 21 bases in the middle. The CDR3 sequence is 15 residues long. This chain's CDR3 is CASRPLWGSGQPQHF. In DNA, the CDR3 is TGTGCCAGCCGACCCTTGTGGGGTTCGGGGCAGCCCCAGCATTTT.

This clone was found a few times. In DNA, the CDR3 is TGTGCCAGCAGCCCAGGGAACTATGGCTACACCTTC. Amino acid sequence: CASSPGNYGYTF. V usage is TRBV7-6 and J usage is TRBJ1-2; TRBD1 is a possible D gene (5 bases). Germline V gene sequence: CDR1 SGHVS, CDR2 FNYEAQ. The CDR3 runs to 12 residues. Between the trimmed V and J ends, which lost 5 bases and 2 bases, there was a span of 6 bases.

This chain links TRBV7-9 with TRBJ2-2, with D possibly being TRBD2 (7 bases). Trimming left V 5 bases short and J 5 bases short, with 9 bases between. The length of the CDR3 is 13 residues. Germline V gene sequence: CDR1 SEHNR, CDR2 FQNEAQ (reference sequence). This CDR3 is CASSGGATGELFF. The CDR3 DNA sequence: TGTGCCAGCAGCGGGGGGGCTACCGGGGAGCTGTTTTTT.

The chain employs TRBV4-1 and TRBJ1-1; D gene ambiguous. The germline gives CDR1 MGHRA, CDR2 YSYEKL. CDR3 length: 15 residues. The ends were cut back, 2 bases at V and 4 bases at J, with 14 bases in the middle. The CDR3 DNA follows: TGCGCCAGCAGCCAACTGGCCGCCGTTCCCACTGAAGCTTTCTTT. Translation gives CASSQLAAVPTEAFF.

The chain couples TRBV27 to TRBJ2-5, with TRBD2 as a possible D gene (5 bases). V was trimmed by 5 bases and J by 0 bases, leaving 10 bases between them. Germline CDR1 and CDR2: MNHEY and SMNVEV (reference sequence). The CDR3 contains 14 residues. In DNA, the CDR3 is TGTGCCAGCAGTCAGAACGGGAACCAAGAGACCCAGTACTTC. Encoded protein: CASSQNGNQETQYF.

CDR3 in DNA: TGCGCCAGCAGCGTGCAGGGGGCTGGGAAGACCCAGTACTTC. Protein sequence: CASSVQGAGKTQYF. V gene TRBV5-1 combines with J gene TRBJ2-5, with 8 bases aligning to TRBD1. The CDR3 contains 14 residues. CDR1 and CDR2 (germline): SGHRS, YFSETQ. Trimming at V came to 4 bases and at J to 6 bases, leaving 8 bases not matched to a gene. Full variable domain (rest looked up from reference TRBV5-1 and TRBJ2-5): KAGVTQTPRYLIKTRGQQVTLSCSPISGHRSVSWYQQTPGQGLQFLFEYFSETQRNKGNFPGRFSGRQFSNSRSEMNVSTLELGDSALYLCASSVQGAGKTQYFGPGTRLLVL.

This clone was seen a single time. The rearrangement joins TRBV28 to TRBJ1-2; D might be TRBD1 (6 bases). V was trimmed by 1 base and J by 6 bases, leaving 12 bases between them. Looked up from germline, CDR1 is MDHEN and CDR2 is SYDVKM. The length of the CDR3 is 14 residues. As DNA, the CDR3 is TGTGCCAGCAGTTTATTAATAGGGGGGGATGGCTACACCTTC. It is translated as CASSLLIGGDGYTF.

The chain is built from TRBV19 and TRBJ2-5, with D possibly being TRBD2 (7 bases). The CDR3 is 14 amino acids. CDR1 LNHDA and CDR2 SQIVND come from the germline V gene (reference sequence). Trimming left V 3 bases short and J 3 bases short, with 11 bases between. The CDR3 DNA follows: TGTGCCAGTAGTATGGGGGGGGGCGAAGAGACCCAGTACTTC. It translates to CASSMGGGEETQYF.

With regard to this clone: This same CDR3 is encoded by further DNA sequences in the sample. The chain combines TRBV7-4 with TRBJ1-6; D unresolved. There are 16 residues in the CDR3. V was clipped by 0 bases and J by 9 bases, with 15 bases between them. The germline gives CDR1 SGHVT, CDR2 SQSDAQ. The CDR3 sequence is CASSLALRGLCSPLHF. The CDR3 nucleotides read TGTGCCAGCAGCTTAGCGCTAAGAGGTCTATGTTCACCCCTCCACTTT.

The chain carries TRBV30 and TRBJ1-2, with D unclear. Deletions cut 2 bases from V and 5 bases from J, with 12 bases between. From germline, CDR1 is GTSNPN and CDR2 SVGIG (reference sequence). The CDR3 totals 13 residues. CDR3 residues: CAWSPPGIYGYTF. The CDR3 DNA reads as TGTGCCTGGAGTCCCCCGGGTATTTATGGCTACACCTTC.

The chain employs TRBV6-6 and TRBJ2-3, with no clear D. This CDR3 comprises 12 residues. Germline V gene sequence: CDR1 MNHNY, CDR2 SVGAGI (reference sequence). V lost 2 bases and J lost 4, with 4 bases in between. CDR3 DNA: TGTGCCAGCAGTTACCCATCAGATACGCAGTATTTT. Residues: CASSYPSDTQYF.

The V call is TRBV5-5, the J call TRBJ2-1; possibly TRBD2 for D (6 bases). With 4 bases removed from V and 0 bases from J, the gap between germline ends came to 17 bases. Germline-derived CDR1 and CDR2 are SGHKS and YYEKEE (reference sequence). The CDR3 has 17 amino acids. The CDR3 nucleotides are TGTGCCAGCAGCCTCAAGGTAGCGGCCAGCTCCTACAATGAGCAGTTCTTC. Its translation: CASSLKVAASSYNEQFF.

This clone has just a few counts. This chain joins TRBV6-6 and TRBJ1-6, with a weak D call TRBD1 (6 bases). Between the trimmed V and J ends, which lost 8 bases and 7 bases, there was a span of 9 bases. From germline, CDR1 is MNHNY and CDR2 SVGAGI (reference sequence). The CDR3 has 12 residues. This CDR3 reads CASEGDNSPLHF. In nucleotides, the CDR3 is TGTGCCAGCGAGGGGGACAATTCACCCCTCCACTTT.

This sequence joins TRBV27 and TRBJ2-1; 12 nucleotides agree with TRBD2. Germline CDR1 reads MNHEY; CDR2 reads SMNVEV (reference sequence). The CDR3 is 20 residues long. V shed 7 bases and J 6 bases; nucleotides not matched to a gene: 22. The CDR3 reads CASTTRVASGGASALNEQFF. DNA for the CDR3: TGTGCCAGCACCACGCGGGTAGCTAGCGGGGGGGCGTCTGCACTCAATGAGCAGTTCTTC.

The V gene is TRBV30, the J gene TRBJ1-2; 7 bases map to TRBD1. The CDR3 covers 15 residues. The V segment lost 4 bases and the J segment 1 base; nucleotides outside the gene matches: 9. Germline values: CDR1 GTSNPN, CDR2 SVGIG (reference sequence). The CDR3 protein is CAWTVMTGYNYGYTF. The CDR3 DNA reads TGTGCCTGGACCGTCATGACAGGGTATAACTATGGCTACACCTTC.

J is TRBJ2-5 and V is TRBV7-9, with TRBD2 identical over 9 bases. This CDR3 comprises 15 residues. The ends lost 3 bases at V and 2 bases at J; junction bases unmatched: 4. The germline V gene encodes CDR1 SEHNR and CDR2 FQNEAQ (reference sequence). CDR3 nucleotide sequence: TGTGCCAGCAGCTTCCGTCTAGCGGGGCAAGAGACCCAGTACTTC. Protein: CASSFRLAGQETQYF.

The V and J genes are TRBV2 and TRBJ1-4, with D perhaps matching TRBD1 (5 bases). CDR3 length equals 15 residues. Trimming removed 6 bases from V and 2 bases from J, with 13 bases in between. Looked up from germline, CDR1 is SNHLY and CDR2 is FYNNEI. In DNA, the CDR3 is TGTGCCAGCAGCTCCTCAGGGATTACTAATGAAAAACTGTTTTTT. Translation: CASSSSGITNEKLFF.

V gene TRBV6-1 combines with J gene TRBJ1-1; weak D call: TRBD1 (6 bases). This CDR3 has 13 amino acids. V shed 9 bases and J shed 1 base, with 12 bases lying between them. Germline lookup yields CDR1 MNHNS and CDR2 SASEGT. The CDR3 sequence is CASDLQGNTEAFF. The CDR3, as DNA: TGTGCCAGTGATTTACAGGGGAACACTGAAGCTTTCTTT.

The gene calls are TRBV29-1 and TRBJ2-5; 9 bases agree with TRBD2. CDR1 SQVTM and CDR2 ANQGSEA come from the germline V gene. The CDR3 has 16 residues. J gave up 0 bases and V 7 bases, and 12 bases lay outside the gene matches. CDR3 nucleotides: TGCAGCGCCGAGCTGGAGCCTAGCGGGGACCAAGAGACCCAGTACTTC. This encodes CSAELEPSGDQETQYF.